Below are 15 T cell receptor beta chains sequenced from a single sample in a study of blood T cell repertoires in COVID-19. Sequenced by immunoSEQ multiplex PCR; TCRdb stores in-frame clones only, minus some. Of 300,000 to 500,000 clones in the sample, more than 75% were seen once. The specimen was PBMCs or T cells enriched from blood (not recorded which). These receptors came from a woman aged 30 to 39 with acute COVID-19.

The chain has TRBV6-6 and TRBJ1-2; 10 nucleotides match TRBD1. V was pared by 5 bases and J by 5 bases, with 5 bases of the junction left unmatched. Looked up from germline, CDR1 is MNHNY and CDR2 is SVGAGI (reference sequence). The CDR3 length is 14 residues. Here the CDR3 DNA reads TGTGCCAGCAGTCGGGACAGGGGAAAATATGGCTACACCTTC. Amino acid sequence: CASSRDRGKYGYTF.

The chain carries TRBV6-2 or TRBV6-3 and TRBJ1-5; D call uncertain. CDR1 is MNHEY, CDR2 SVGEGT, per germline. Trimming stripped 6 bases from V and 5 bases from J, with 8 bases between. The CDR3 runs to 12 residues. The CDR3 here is CASSKTYQPQHF. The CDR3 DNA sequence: TGTGCCAGCAGCAAGACTTATCAGCCCCAGCATTTT.

The chain's CDR3 is CASSPIPGTSGGGRTGELFF. The CDR3 coding sequence is TGTGCCAGCAGCCCTATCCCCGGGACTAGCGGGGGCGGTAGAACCGGGGAGCTGTTTTTT. J is TRBJ2-2 and V is TRBV3-1 (or the pseudogene TRBV3-2); 14 nucleotides line up with TRBD2. Germline assignment: CDR1 LGHDT and CDR2 YNNKEL (reference sequence). Unmatched junction bases numbered 15, after V lost 4 bases and J lost 5 bases. The CDR3 spans 20 residues.

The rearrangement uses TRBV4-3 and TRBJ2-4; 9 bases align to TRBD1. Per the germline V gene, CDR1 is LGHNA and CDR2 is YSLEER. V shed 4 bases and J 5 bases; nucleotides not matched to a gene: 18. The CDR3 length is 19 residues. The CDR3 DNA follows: TGCGCCAGCAGCCTAGGCGGGACAGGGCTTGGAACACTTCAAAACATTCAGTACTTC. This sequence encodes CASSLGGTGLGTLQNIQYF.

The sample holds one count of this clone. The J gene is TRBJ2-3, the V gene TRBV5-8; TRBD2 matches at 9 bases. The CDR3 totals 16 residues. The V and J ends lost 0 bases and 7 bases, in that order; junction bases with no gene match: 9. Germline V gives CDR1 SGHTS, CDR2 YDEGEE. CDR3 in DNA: TGTGCCAGCAGCTTGGCCTGGACTCTAGCGGGACATACGCAGTATTTT. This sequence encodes CASSLAWTLAGHTQYF.

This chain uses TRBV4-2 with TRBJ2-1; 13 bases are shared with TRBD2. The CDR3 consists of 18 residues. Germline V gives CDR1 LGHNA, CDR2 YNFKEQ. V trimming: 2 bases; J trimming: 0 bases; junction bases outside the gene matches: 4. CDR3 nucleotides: TGTGCCAGCAGCCAAACTAGCGGGGGGGCCGTCTCCTACAATGAGCAGTTCTTC. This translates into CASSQTSGGAVSYNEQFF.

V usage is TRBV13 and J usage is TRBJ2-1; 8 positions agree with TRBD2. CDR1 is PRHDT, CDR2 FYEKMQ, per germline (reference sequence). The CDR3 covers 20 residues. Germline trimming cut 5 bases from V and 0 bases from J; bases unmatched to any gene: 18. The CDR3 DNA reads TGTGCCAGCAGCCAAAGACTAGCGAGGGACCTCTTTTCCTCCTACAATGAGCAGTTCTTC. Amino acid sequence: CASSQRLARDLFSSYNEQFF. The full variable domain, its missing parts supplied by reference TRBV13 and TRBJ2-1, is AAGVIQSPRHLIKEKRETATLKCYPIPRHDTVYWYQQGPGQDPQFLISFYEKMQSDKGSIPDRFSAQQFSDYHSELNMSSLELGDSALYFCASSQRLARDLFSSYNEQFFGPGTRLTVL.

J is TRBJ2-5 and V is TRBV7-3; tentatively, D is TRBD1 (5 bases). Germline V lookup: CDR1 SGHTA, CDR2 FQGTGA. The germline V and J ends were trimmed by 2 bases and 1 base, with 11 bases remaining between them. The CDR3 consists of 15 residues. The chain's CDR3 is CASSLSTAIQETQYF. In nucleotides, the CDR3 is TGTGCCAGCAGCTTATCGACAGCTATCCAAGAGACCCAGTACTTC.

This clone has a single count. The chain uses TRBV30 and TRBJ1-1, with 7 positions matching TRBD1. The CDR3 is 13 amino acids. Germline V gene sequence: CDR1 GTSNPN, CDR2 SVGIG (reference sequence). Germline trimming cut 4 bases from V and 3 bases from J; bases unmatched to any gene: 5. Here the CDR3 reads CAWTGGWDTEAFF. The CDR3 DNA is TGTGCCTGGACAGGGGGTTGGGACACTGAAGCTTTCTTT. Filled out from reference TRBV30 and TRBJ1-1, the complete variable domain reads SQTIHQWPATLVQPVGSPLSLECTVEGTSNPNLYWYRQAAGRGLQLLFYSVGIGQISSEVPQNLSASRPQDRQFILSSKKLLLSDSGFYLCAWTGGWDTEAFFGQGTRLTVV.

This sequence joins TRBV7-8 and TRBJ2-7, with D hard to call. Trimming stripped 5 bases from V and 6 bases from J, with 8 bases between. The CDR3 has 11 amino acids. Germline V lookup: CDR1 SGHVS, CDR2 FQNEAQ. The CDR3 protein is CASSEEGEQYF. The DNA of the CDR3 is TGTGCCAGCAGCGAGGAAGGCGAGCAGTACTTC.

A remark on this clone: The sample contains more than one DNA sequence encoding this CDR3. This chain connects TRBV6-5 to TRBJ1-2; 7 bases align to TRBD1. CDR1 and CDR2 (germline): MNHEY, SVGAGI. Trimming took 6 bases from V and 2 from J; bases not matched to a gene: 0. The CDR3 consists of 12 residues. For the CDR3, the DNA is TGTGCCAGCAGGACAGGGAACTATGGCTACACCTTC. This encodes CASRTGNYGYTF.

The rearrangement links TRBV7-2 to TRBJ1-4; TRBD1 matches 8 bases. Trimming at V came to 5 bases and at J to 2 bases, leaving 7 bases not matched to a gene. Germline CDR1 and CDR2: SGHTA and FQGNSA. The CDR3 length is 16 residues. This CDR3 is CASSHGQGKTNEKLFF. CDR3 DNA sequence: TGTGCCAGCAGCCACGGACAGGGAAAGACTAATGAAAAACTGTTTTTT.

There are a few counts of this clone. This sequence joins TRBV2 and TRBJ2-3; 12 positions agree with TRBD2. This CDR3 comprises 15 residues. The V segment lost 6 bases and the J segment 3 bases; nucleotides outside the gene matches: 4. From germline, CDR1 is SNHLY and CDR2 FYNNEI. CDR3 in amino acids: CASRTTSGGTDTQYF. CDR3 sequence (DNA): TGTGCCAGCAGGACGACTAGCGGGGGAACAGATACGCAGTATTTT.

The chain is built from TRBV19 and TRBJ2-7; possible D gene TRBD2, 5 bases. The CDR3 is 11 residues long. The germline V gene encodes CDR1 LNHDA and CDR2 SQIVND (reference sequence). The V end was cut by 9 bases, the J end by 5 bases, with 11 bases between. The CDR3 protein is CASQTGNEQYF. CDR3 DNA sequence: TGTGCCAGCCAGACGGGAAACGAGCAGTACTTC.

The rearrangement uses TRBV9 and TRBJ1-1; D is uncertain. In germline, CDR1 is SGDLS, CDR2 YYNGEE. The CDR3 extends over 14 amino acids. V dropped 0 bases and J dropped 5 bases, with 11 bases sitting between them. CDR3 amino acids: CASSVDGRETEAFF. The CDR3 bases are TGTGCCAGCAGCGTAGATGGGAGGGAGACTGAAGCTTTCTTT.